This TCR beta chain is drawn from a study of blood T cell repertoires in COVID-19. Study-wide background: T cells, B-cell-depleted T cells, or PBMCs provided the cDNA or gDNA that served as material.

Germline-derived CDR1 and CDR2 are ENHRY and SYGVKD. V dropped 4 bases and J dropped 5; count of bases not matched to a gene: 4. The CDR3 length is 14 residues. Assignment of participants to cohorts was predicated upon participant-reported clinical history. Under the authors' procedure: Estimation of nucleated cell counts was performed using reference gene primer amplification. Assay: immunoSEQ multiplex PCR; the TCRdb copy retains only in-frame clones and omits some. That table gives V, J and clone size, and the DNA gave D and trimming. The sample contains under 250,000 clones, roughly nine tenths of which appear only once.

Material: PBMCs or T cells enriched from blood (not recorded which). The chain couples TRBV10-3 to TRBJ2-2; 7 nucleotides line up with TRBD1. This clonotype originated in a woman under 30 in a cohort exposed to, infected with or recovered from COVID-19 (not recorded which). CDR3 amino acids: CAISGGTDTGELFF. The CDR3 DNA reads TGTGCCATCAGTGGAGGGACAGATACCGGGGAGCTGTTTTTT.